These 8 T cell receptor beta chains share one sample of origin, sequenced in a study of blood T cells in healthy people across ages (dated by TCRdb to 2015 to 2017). Libraries were made using 5' RACE. Data came from an Illumina HiSeq 2500. A second PCR of 7 to 11 cycles was performed with a sample-barcoded 5' primer and a J-beta primer mix. TCRdb reprocessing: public reads trimmed at Q25 with fastp, clones called with MiXCR, in-frame beta chains kept. Every entry covers one CDR3 protein and lists the most common genes and DNA from its rows. The sample profile shows around 650,000 distinct CDR3 sequences; about a third of them were found once. The ten largest make up 15% to 19% of the sample. The specimen was blood. The receptor source for this set is a woman at least 80 years old in good health. Donor details come from another sample of the same person, matched by shared clones.

This clonotype was found many times. The chain is built from TRBV7-2 and TRBJ1-2; 9 bases agree with TRBD1. This CDR3 has 17 residues. V was pared by 6 bases and J by 0 bases, with 11 bases of the junction left unmatched. CDR1 is SGHTA and CDR2 is FQGNSA in the germline V gene. CDR3 sequence reads: CASSFPGQGPANYGYTF. The CDR3, as DNA: TGTGCCAGCAGTTTTCCGGGACAGGGCCCCGCTAACTATGGCTACACCTTC.

This clonotype was observed a few times. An end of the junction differs from the germline gene, which may be a read error. The chain is built from TRBV2 and TRBJ2-5; D is unresolved. The DNA end is more similar to TRBJ2-7, so the J call may be wrong. Germline V gives CDR1 SNHLY, CDR2 FYNNEI. The length of the CDR3 is 13 residues. CDR3 amino acids: CASSVKASNEQYF. CDR3 coding DNA: TGTGCCAGCAGTGTTAAGGCCTCCAACGAGCAGTACTTC.

Many counts were recorded for this clonotype. The rearrangement joins TRBV11-2 to TRBJ2-3, with TRBD2 as a possible D gene (5 bases). CDR1 is SGHAT and CDR2 is FQNNGV in the germline V gene. V shed 5 bases and J shed 2 bases, with 8 bases lying between them. The CDR3 length is 13 residues. The CDR3 is CASSRGNTDTQYF. CDR3 nucleotide sequence: TGTGCCAGCAGCCGGGGAAACACAGATACGCAGTATTTT.

This clonotype has a handful of counts. Being one base from a much bigger clone, this may be a read error. The chain combines TRBV24-1 with TRBJ2-5; tentatively, D is TRBD2 (6 bases). The germline CDR1 and CDR2 sequences are KGHDR and SFDVKD. CDR3 size: 14 residues. In DNA form, the CDR3 reads TGTGCCACCAGTGATTTTGCAGGAGGGGAGACCCTGTACTTC. It specifies CATSDFAGGETLYF.

As for this clonotype: A read error may produce the germline difference seen at one junction end. CDR3 nucleotide sequence: TGTGCCAGCGGCCGGTCTGTGGAGACCCCGTACTTC. It yields the protein CASGRSVETPYF. The chain couples TRBV28 to TRBJ2-5; no definite D call. Germline V gene lookup returns CDR1 MDHEN and CDR2 SYDVKM. The CDR3 runs to 12 residues.

This sequence joins TRBV11-2 and TRBJ1-4; tentatively, D is TRBD1 (5 bases). Germline V gene lookup returns CDR1 SGHAT and CDR2 FQNNGV. Trimming cost V 5 bases and J 7 bases, with 20 bases left between them. The CDR3 covers 16 residues. CDR3 loop: CASSLHRDQGVEKLFF. The CDR3 bases are TGTGCCAGCAGCCTACACCGGGACCAGGGAGTTGAAAAACTGTTTTTT. The full variable domain, in which reference TRBV11-2 and TRBJ1-4 provide the parts outside the CDR3, is EAGVAQSPRYKIIEKRQSVAFWCNPISGHATLYWYQQILGQGPKLLIQFQNNGVVDDSQLPKDRFSAERLKGVDSTLKIQPAKLEDSAVYLCASSLHRDQGVEKLFFGSGTQLSVL.

V usage is TRBV7-3 and J usage is TRBJ2-1; 8 bases are a match to TRBD1. Per germline, CDR1 SGHTA and CDR2 FQGTGA. This CDR3 contains 15 residues. V shed 4 bases and J 4 bases; nucleotides not matched to a gene: 6. Here the CDR3 reads CASSSATGAYNEQFF. Here the CDR3 DNA reads TGTGCCAGCAGCTCCGCGACAGGGGCATACAATGAGCAGTTCTTC.

This clonotype has ten or more counts. This chain connects TRBV5-1 to TRBJ1-2; 11 nucleotides align to TRBD1. J gave up 7 bases and V 4 bases, and 6 bases lay outside the gene matches. CDR1 and CDR2 (germline): SGHRS, YFSETQ. This CDR3 contains 14 residues. CDR3 coding DNA: TGCGCCAGCAGCATCGGACAGGGGGCAGGTGGCTACACCTTC. It is translated as CASSIGQGAGGYTF.